This section outlines one T cell receptor beta chain sequence together with its context. Treatment given: oral pan-JAK inhibitor, 5-10 mg twice daily. This record comes from a study of CD8+ T cells in alopecia areata. As the sequencing template, cDNA was produced by extracting RNA and reverse transcribing it. Profiled with immunoSEQ multiplex PCR; TCRdb holds only in-frame clones, not every one. The sample consists of 150,000 or so clones, about 54% of them appearing once. The CDR3 runs 15 residues. Germline CDR1 and CDR2: MDHEN and SYDVKM. The ends lost 8 bases at V and 0 bases at J; junction bases unmatched: 4.

The chain uses TRBV28 and TRBJ2-6; 7 nucleotides agree with TRBD2. The source is a human donor with alopecia areata. This material consisted of CD4+ T cells sorted from blood, taken between weeks 55 and 65, from a patient treated with tofacitinib. The CDR3 sequence is CASWGGLSGANVLTF. CDR3 nucleotides: TGTGCCAGCTGGGGGGGACTCTCTGGGGCCAACGTCCTGACTTTC.